This T cell receptor beta chain was profiled in a study of Ad26.COV2.S vaccination and SARS-CoV-2 variants. The assay was immunoSEQ multiplex PCR, and TCRdb's table has in-frame clones only and misses some. The sample includes 500,000 or so clones, roughly 87% seen only once; the top ten take about 13%. In germline, CDR1 is MDHEN, CDR2 SYDVKM. J was trimmed by 5 bases and V by 4 bases; bases with no gene match: 7. The CDR3 runs to 15 residues. As for treatment: around 19 received Ad26.COV2.S at low or high dose, single or two shots; about 5 received placebo; per-sample allocation not given. The study sampled participants on day 63 after the first vaccine or placebo injection. Immunization relied on an Ad26 vector, which expressed Wuhan-strain SARS-CoV-2 spike.

The source is a person between 18 and 60 years old who received the Ad26.COV2.S COVID-19 vaccine or a placebo. Specimen: peripheral blood, collected in a trial of Ad26.COV2.S vaccine versus placebo. This rearrangement joins TRBV28 to TRBJ2-5; 10 bases align to TRBD1. CDR3 coding DNA: TGTGCCAGCAGTTACCCGACAGGGGGCTCGGAGACCCAGTACTTC. This gives the protein CASSYPTGGSETQYF.